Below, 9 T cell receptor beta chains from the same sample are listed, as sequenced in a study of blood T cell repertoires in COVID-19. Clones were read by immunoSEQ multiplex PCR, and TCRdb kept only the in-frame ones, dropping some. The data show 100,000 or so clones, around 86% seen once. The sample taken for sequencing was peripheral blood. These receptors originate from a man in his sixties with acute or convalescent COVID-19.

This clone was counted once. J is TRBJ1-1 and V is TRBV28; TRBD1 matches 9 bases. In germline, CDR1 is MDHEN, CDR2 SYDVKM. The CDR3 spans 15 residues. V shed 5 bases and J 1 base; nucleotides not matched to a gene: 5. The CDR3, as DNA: TGTGCCAGCAGTACTCCGGGACAGGGGAACACTGAAGCTTTCTTT. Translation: CASSTPGQGNTEAFF.

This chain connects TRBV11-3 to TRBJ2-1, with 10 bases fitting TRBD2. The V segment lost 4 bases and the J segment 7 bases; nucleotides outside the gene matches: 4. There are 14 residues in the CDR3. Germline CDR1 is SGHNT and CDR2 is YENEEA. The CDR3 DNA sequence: TGTGCCAGCAGCTCCCTAGCGGGGGCGAATGAGCAGTTCTTC. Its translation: CASSSLAGANEQFF.

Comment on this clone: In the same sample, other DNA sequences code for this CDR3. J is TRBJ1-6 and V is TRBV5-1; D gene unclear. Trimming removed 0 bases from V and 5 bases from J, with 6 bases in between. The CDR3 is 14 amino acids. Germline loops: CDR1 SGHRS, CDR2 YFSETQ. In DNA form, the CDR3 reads TGCGCCAGCAGCTTGGGACAAGATAATTCACCCCTCCACTTT. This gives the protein CASSLGQDNSPLHF.

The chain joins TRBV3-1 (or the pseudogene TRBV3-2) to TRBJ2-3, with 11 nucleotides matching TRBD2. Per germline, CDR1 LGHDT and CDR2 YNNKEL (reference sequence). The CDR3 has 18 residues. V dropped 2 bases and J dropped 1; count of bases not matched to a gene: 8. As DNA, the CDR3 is TGTGCCAGCAGCCAACCTAATCCGGGACTAGCGGGCACAGATACGCAGTATTTT. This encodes CASSQPNPGLAGTDTQYF.

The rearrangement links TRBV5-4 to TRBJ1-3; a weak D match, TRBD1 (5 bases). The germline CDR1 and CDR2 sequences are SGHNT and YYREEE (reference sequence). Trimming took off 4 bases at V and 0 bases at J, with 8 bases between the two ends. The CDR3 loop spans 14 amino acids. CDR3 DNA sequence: TGTGCCAGCAGCACCGACAGCTCTGGAAACACCATATATTTT. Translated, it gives CASSTDSSGNTIYF.

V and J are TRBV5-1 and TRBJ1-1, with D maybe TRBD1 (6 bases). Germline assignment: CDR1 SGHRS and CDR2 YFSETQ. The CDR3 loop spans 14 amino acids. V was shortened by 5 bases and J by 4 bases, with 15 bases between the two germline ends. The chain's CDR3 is CASRGGLLGTEAFF. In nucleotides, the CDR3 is TGCGCCAGCAGAGGGGGTTTGTTGGGCACTGAAGCTTTCTTT. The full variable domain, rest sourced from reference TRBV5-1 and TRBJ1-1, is KAGVTQTPRYLIKTRGQQVTLSCSPISGHRSVSWYQQTPGQGLQFLFEYFSETQRNKGNFPGRFSGRQFSNSRSEMNVSTLELGDSALYLCASRGGLLGTEAFFGQGTRLTVV.

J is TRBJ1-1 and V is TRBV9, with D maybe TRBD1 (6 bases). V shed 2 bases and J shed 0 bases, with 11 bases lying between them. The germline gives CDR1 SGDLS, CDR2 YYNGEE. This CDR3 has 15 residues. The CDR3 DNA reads TGTGCCAGCAGCGTTACCGGGACATTGAACACTGAAGCTTTCTTT. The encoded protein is CASSVTGTLNTEAFF.

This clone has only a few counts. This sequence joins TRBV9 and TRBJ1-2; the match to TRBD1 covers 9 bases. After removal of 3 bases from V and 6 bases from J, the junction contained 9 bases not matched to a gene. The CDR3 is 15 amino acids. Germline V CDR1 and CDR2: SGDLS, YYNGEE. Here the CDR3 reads CASSGPGTGLNGYTF. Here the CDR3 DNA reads TGTGCCAGCAGCGGACCCGGGACAGGGTTGAATGGCTACACCTTC.

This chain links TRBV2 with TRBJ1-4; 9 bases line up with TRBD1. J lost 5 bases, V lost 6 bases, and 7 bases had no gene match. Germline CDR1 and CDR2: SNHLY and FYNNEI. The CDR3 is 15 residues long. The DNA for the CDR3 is TGTGCCAGCAGGAAAGAGACAGGGGGAAATGAAAAACTGTTTTTT. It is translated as CASRKETGGNEKLFF.